This TCR beta chain originates from a study of persistence of HIV-infected CD4 T cells (dated by TCRdb to about 2020). In the study overall: Suppressive ART had been received by participants for a median of roughly 8 years. CMV- and HIV-1 Gag-responding CD4+ T cells were isolated from ART-treated individuals so that antigen-driven clonal expansion of HIV-1-infected cells could be examined. The TCR cluster analysis across participants included roughly eight participants for CMV and over 5 participants for Gag. TCRbeta sequencing assessed the clonality of all cells in each sorted population, while proviral sequencing assessed the clonality of infected cells. Peripheral blood samples of up to about 200 mL were obtained at multiple time points, with the exception of a couple of participants, for whom leukapheresis was performed at a single time point. Study-wide findings and limitations: The study involved few individuals and tested only a limited range of antigens. Within the same sorted populations, TCR oligoclonality correlated with proviral oligoclonality. Because the TCR analyses were done in bulk, restricting them to just the rare CMV-responding cells that actually carried HIV-1 proviruses was not possible. Antigen-responding cells were enriched for degenerate expanded CDR3beta sequences, which suggests convergent selection of CD4+ responses to CMV and Gag. Significantly lower TCRbeta richness was observed in CMV- and Gag-responding cells than in anti-CD3/anti-CD28-responding cells, and higher oligoclonality was observed in CMV-responding cells than in CD3/CD28-stimulated and Gag-responding cells.

According to the study, the label for this sample's treatment or condition signals: suppressive antiretroviral therapy. A pool of overlapping HIV-1 Gag 15-mer peptides, at roughly 1 ug per peptide per mL, was used to stimulate the cells. Responding CD4+ T cells were sorted by upregulation of both CD40 ligand and CD69. Participants were HIV-1-infected adults who started suppressive ART during chronic infection. Plasma HIV-1 RNA had been undetectable (below 50 copies/mL) in participants for at least 4 years. To be included, a participant needed positive CMV serology and a CD4+ T cell count above 400 cells/uL. Before stimulation, PBMCs were isolated using density centrifugation and then depleted of CD8+ T cells. For 18 hours, CD8-depleted PBMCs were stimulated with anti-CD28/CD49d costimulation, a CD40-blocking antibody, and enfuvirtide, which was added to prevent new infections. Cells were sorted on a Beckman Coulter MoFlo Legacy or XDP sorter, with propidium iodide excluding dead cells. Genomic DNA was extracted with the QIAamp DNA Mini Kit for samples above one million cells, otherwise with the Quick-DNA Microprep Kit.

About this clone itself: Its antigen remains unidentified. The sample holds no much larger clone one base away, and base qualities are not on file.

At the junction V is shortened by 5 bases and J by 2 bases, with 12 bases in between. From the cysteine up to the phenylalanine, the CDR3 has a length of 14 residues. Only CDR3 DNA is held: 42 bases, read in frame from base 1. CDR1 SGHVS and CDR2 FQNEAQ are derived from the germline V gene. The immunoSEQ hsTCRB assay version 4, run in survey mode, was used to sequence TCRbeta repertoires from genomic DNA. Genomic DNA was diluted to approximately 10 ng/uL, and up to 1 ug per sample was used for TCRbeta sequencing. Per the original workflow: Analysis of the TCRbeta data was done in ImmunoSeq Analyzer 3.0, and diversity was computed on productive nucleotide rearrangements. The improved Chao index was used to estimate lower-bound TCR diversity, and the Gini coefficient was used to estimate clonality using the Immunarch R package. Nucleotide rearrangements that differed but encoded the same CDR3beta amino acid sequence were counted as separate clonotypes. Differential abundance analysis identified TCRbeta sequences significantly enriched in antigen-responding cells relative to anti-CD3/anti-CD28-activated cells. TCRs were clustered by predicted peptide-MHC specificity with GLIPH2, both within individual participants and across merged participant data sets. Entries here come from immuneACCESS through TCRdb and include only in-frame sequences with V and J called. Some clones fail to appear in such tables; in the studies checked, an unresolved V gene covers under half of the shortfall, and the cause of the remainder is unknown. D and trimming come from the DNA, and the V and J calls and clone size come from that table. The sample table contains about 20,000 clones; only one count was recorded for about 60% of them. The ten largest clones represent 1.9% of the sample.

The source was CD4+ T cells sorted from PBMCs after approximately 18-hour stimulation, collected from a patient who received antiretroviral therapy. The cell subset or site label for this specimen denotes: CD40L+CD69+ CD4 T cells responding to HIV-1 Gag peptides. This clonotype was sampled from an adult woman with HIV who was CMV-seropositive. The receptor chain draws on TRBV7-8 and TRBJ2-5; the D gene is possibly TRBD2, with 7 bases matching. The DNA is TGTGCCAGCAGCATAAGGGGGGGACAAGAGACCCAGTACTTC. This sequence encodes CASSIRGGQETQYF.